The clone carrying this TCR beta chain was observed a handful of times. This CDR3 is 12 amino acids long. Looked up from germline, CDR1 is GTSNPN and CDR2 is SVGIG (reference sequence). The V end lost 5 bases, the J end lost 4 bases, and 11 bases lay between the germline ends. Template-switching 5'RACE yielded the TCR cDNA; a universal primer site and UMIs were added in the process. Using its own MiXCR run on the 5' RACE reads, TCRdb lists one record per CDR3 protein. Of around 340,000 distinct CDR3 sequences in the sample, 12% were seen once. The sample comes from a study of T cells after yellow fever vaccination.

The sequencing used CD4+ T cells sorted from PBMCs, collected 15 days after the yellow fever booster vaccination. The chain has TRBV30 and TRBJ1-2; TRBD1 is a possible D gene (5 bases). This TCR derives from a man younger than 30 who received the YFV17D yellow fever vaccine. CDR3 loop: CAWEGDTYGYTF. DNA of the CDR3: TGTGCCTGGGAAGGGGATACCTATGGCTACACCTTC.